This TCR beta chain originates from a study of T cell clones after liver transplantation. The assay was immunoSEQ multiplex PCR, and TCRdb's table has in-frame clones only and misses some. The data hold some 80,000 clones, with over 80% observed a single time. The germline V and J ends were trimmed by 3 bases and 1 base, with 7 bases remaining between them. Looked up from germline, CDR1 is MDHEN and CDR2 is SYDVKM. This CDR3 has 14 amino acids. This sample comprised CD4+ T cells from blood, obtained approximately 3.5 years after liver transplant. The source of this sequence is a human patient who received a liver transplant. These T cells may partly come from the graft donor. This chain uses TRBV28 with TRBJ2-4; the D gene is possibly TRBD1 (5 bases). Here the CDR3 DNA reads TGTGCCAGCAGTTTTTCAGGGGCCAAAAACATTCAGTACTTC. Translation: CASSFSGAKNIQYF.